One and the same sample provided the 8 T cell receptor beta chains below, sequenced in a study of CD8 T cells in Susac syndrome. An input of 0.5 to 1 ug of RNA was subjected to reverse transcription using random hexamers. TCRdb reanalysed the immunoSEQ multiplex PCR reads using MiXCR and keeps one entry per CDR3 protein. The sample carries hundreds of thousands of distinct CDR3 sequences, 89% recorded once. The sample taken for sequencing was CD8+ T cells from PBMCs. These receptors were taken from a human donor with multiple sclerosis.

The gene calls are TRBV18 and TRBJ2-7; D unresolved. The germline gives CDR1 KGHSH, CDR2 LQKENI. Deletions cut 0 bases from V and 2 bases from J, with 8 bases between. The CDR3 is 14 residues long. The CDR3 spells CASSPPRITYEQYF. The DNA for the CDR3 is TGTGCCAGCTCACCACCCAGGATTACCTACGAGCAGTACTTC. Drawing the rest from reference TRBV18 and TRBJ2-7, the complete variable domain is NAGVMQNPRHLVRRRGQEARLRCSPMKGHSHVYWYRQLPEEGLKFMVYLQKENIIDESGMPKERFSAEFPKEGPSILRIQQVVRGDSAAYFCASSPPRITYEQYFGPGTRLTVT.

Only one count was recorded for this clonotype. This chain uses TRBV24-1 with TRBJ1-5, with D tentatively TRBD1 (5 bases). The germline gives CDR1 KGHDR, CDR2 SFDVKD. Trimming removed 4 bases at V and 6 bases at J, with 9 bases between. This CDR3 has 13 residues. The CDR3 sequence is CATSEDQGQPQHF. CDR3 nucleotides: TGTGCCACCAGTGAAGATCAGGGTCAGCCCCAGCATTTT.

The chain links TRBV5-1 to TRBJ2-7; 9 positions match TRBD1. V was pared by 8 bases and J by 2 bases, with 8 bases of the junction left unmatched. The CDR3 is made up of 14 amino acids. CDR1 SGHRS and CDR2 YFSETQ come from the germline V gene. CDR3 coding DNA: TGCGCCAGGGAGTCGACAGGGGGAGCCTACGAGCAGTACTTC. Translated: CARESTGGAYEQYF.

The rearrangement uses TRBV7-9 and TRBJ1-2, with 9 bases lining up with TRBD1. The CDR3 sequence is 15 residues long. V dropped 4 bases and J dropped 4; count of bases not matched to a gene: 7. Germline CDR1 and CDR2: SEHNR and FQNEAQ (reference sequence). DNA of the CDR3: TGTGCCAGCAGCTCCACAGGGGGCCGGGTCTATGGCTACACCTTC. Translated, it gives CASSSTGGRVYGYTF.

As DNA, the CDR3 is TGTGCCAGCAGCTTAATCGGTTCAGGTGGGGAAGGTCACGAGCAGTACTTC. The encoded protein is CASSLIGSGGEGHEQYF. The chain carries TRBV7-2 and TRBJ2-7; no definite D call. V lost 2 bases, J lost 5 bases, and 22 bases lay in between. The CDR3 spans 17 residues. Germline V gene lookup returns CDR1 SGHTA and CDR2 FQGNSA.

The chain links TRBV29-1 to TRBJ2-6; D is unresolved. The CDR3 totals 14 residues. The ends were cut back, 1 base at V and 0 bases at J, with 4 bases in the middle. Germline V gene data show CDR1 as SQVTM and CDR2 as ANQGSEA. The chain's CDR3 is CSVEGSSGANVLTF. CDR3 coding DNA: TGCAGCGTTGAAGGGAGCTCTGGGGCCAACGTCCTGACTTTC.

This clonotype was recorded once. The CDR3 is CASSDGIYNEQFF. In DNA form, the CDR3 reads TGTGCCAGCAGTGACGGGATCTACAATGAGCAGTTCTTC. This chain joins TRBV6-2 or TRBV6-3 and TRBJ2-1; D might be TRBD2 (5 bases). This CDR3 has 13 amino acids. Trimming removed 5 bases at V and 3 bases at J, with 8 bases between. Germline V gene data show CDR1 as MNHEY and CDR2 as SVGEGT.

This sequence joins TRBV7-9 and TRBJ2-7; weak D call: TRBD1 (5 bases). V shed 1 base and J shed 4 bases, with 8 bases lying between them. The germline gives CDR1 SEHNR, CDR2 FQNEAQ (reference sequence). This CDR3 has 13 amino acids. The CDR3 nucleotides read TGTGCCAGCAGCTTAGTAACAGGATACGAGCAGTACTTC. This codes for CASSLVTGYEQYF.